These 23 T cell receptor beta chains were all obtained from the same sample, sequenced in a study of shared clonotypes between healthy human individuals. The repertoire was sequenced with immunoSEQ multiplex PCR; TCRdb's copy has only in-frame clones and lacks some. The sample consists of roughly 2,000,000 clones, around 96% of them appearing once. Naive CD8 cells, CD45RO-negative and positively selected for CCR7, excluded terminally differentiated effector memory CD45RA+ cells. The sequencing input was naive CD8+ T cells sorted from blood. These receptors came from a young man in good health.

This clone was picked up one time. CDR3 sequence (DNA): TGTGCCAGCAGTTACGAACAGGGACTATTACTTTACGAGCAGTACTTC. Translating it yields CASSYEQGLLLYEQYF. This sequence joins TRBV7-8 and TRBJ2-7; perhaps TRBD2 as D (7 bases). Trimming cost V 6 bases and J 4 bases, with 22 bases left between them. This CDR3 comprises 16 residues. Germline CDR1 SGHVS, CDR2 FQNEAQ.

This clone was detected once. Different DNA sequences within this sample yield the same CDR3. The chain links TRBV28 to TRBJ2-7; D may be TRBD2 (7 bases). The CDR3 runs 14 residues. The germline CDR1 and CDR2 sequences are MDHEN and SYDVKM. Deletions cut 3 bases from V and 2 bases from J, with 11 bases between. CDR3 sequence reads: CASSFVGGAYEQYF. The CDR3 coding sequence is TGTGCCAGCAGTTTTGTAGGGGGGGCCTACGAGCAGTACTTC.

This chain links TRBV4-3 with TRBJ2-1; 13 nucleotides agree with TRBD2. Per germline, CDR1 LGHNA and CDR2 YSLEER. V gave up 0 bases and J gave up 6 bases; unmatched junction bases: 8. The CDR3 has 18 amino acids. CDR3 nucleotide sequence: TGCGCCAGCAGCCAAGACCCGGGACTAGCGGGATTTGGCAATGAGCAGTTCTTC. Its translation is CASSQDPGLAGFGNEQFF.

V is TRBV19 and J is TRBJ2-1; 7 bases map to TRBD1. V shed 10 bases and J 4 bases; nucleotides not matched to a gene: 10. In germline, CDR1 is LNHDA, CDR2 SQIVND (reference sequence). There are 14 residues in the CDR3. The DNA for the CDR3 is TGTGCCATCAAATGGGGGACAGAATACAATGAGCAGTTCTTC. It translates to CAIKWGTEYNEQFF.

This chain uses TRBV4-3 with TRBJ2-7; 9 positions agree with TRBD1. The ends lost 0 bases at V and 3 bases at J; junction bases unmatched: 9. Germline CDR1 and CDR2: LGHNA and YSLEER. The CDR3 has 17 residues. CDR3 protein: CASSQDRTGQGYYEQYF. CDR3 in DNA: TGCGCCAGCAGCCAAGATCGAACGGGACAGGGATACTACGAGCAGTACTTC.

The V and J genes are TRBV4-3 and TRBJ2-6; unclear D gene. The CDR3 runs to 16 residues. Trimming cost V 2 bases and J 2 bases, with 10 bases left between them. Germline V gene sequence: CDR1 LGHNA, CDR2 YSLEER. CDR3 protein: CASSQSPPPGANVLTF. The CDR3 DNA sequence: TGCGCCAGCAGCCAATCCCCACCCCCTGGGGCCAACGTCCTGACTTTC.

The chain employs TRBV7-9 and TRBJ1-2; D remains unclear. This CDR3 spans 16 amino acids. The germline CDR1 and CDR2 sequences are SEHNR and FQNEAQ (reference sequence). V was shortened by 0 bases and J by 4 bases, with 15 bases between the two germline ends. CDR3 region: CASSLAEQTPSYGYTF. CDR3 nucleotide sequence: TGTGCCAGCAGCTTAGCAGAACAGACCCCTAGCTATGGCTACACCTTC. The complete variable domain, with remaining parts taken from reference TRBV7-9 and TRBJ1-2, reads DTGVSQNPRHKITKRGQNVTFRCDPISEHNRLYWYRQTLGQGPEFLTYFQNEAQLEKSRLLSDRFSAERPKGSFSTLEIQRTEQGDSAMYLCASSLAEQTPSYGYTFGSGTRLTVV.

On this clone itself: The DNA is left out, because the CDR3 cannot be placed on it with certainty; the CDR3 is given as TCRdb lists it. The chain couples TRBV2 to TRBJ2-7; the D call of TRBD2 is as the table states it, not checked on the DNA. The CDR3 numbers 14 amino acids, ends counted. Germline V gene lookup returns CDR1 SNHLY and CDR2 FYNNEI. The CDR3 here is CASSDKVAGGSGYF.

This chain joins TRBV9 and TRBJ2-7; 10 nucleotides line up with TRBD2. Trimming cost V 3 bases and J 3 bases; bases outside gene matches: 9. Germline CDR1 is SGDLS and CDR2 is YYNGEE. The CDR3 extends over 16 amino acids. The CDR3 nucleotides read TGTGCCAGCAGCGCCTCCGGGACTAGCGTCTACTACGAGCAGTACTTC. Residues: CASSASGTSVYYEQYF. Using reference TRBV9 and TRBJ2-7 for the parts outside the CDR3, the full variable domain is DSGVTQTPKHLITATGQRVTLRCSPRSGDLSVYWYQQSLDQGLQFLIQYYNGEERAKGNILERFSAQQFPDLHSELNLSSLELGDSALYFCASSASGTSVYYEQYFGPGTRLTVT.

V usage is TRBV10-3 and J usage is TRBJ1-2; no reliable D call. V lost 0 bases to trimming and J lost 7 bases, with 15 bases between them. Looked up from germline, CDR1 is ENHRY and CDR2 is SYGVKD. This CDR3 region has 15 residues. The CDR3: CAISESRSQRSGYTF. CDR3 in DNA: TGTGCCATCAGTGAGTCCAGATCACAGAGGAGTGGCTACACCTTC.

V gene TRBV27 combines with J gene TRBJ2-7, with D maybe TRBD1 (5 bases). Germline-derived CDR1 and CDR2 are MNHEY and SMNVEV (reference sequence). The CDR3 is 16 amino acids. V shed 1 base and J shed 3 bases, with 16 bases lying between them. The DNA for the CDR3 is TGTGCCAGCAGTTTATTTTCTGGCGCCAGGGTCTACGAGCAGTACTTC. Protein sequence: CASSLFSGARVYEQYF.

The CDR3 DNA follows: TGCGCCAGCAGCCAAGGCATTGCGGGAGTAGGGGAGACCCAGTACTTC. Its translation is CASSQGIAGVGETQYF. This chain joins TRBV4-1 and TRBJ2-5, with TRBD2 matching 7 bases. Germline lookup yields CDR1 MGHRA and CDR2 YSYEKL. V trimming: 1 base; J trimming: 5 bases; junction bases outside the gene matches: 10. The CDR3 extends over 16 amino acids.

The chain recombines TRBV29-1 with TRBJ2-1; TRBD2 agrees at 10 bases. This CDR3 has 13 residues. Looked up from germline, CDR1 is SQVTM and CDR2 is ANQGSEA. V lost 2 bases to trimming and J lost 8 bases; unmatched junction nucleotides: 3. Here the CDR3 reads CSVELAGAYEQFF. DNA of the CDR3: TGCAGCGTTGAACTAGCGGGAGCGTATGAGCAGTTCTTC.

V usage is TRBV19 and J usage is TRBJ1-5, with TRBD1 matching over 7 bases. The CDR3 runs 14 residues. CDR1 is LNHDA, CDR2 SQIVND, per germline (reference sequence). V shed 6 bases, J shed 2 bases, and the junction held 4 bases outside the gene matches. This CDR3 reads CASRTGTGNQPQHF. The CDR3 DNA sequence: TGTGCCAGTAGAACCGGGACAGGCAATCAGCCCCAGCATTTT.

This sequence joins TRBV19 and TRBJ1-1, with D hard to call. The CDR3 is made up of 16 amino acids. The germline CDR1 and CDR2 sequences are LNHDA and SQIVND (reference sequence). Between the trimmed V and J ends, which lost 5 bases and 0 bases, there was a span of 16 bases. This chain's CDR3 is CASSPHLGVVNTEAFF. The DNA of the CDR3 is TGTGCCAGTAGTCCCCACCTTGGGGTTGTGAACACTGAAGCTTTCTTT.

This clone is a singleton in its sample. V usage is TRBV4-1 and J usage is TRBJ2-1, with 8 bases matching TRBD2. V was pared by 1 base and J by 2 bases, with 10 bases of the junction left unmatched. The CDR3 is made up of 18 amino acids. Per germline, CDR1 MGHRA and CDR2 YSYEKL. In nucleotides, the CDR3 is TGCGCCAGCAGCCAAGTTTCATCGGGAGGGCGACCCTACAATGAGCAGTTCTTC. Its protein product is CASSQVSSGGRPYNEQFF.

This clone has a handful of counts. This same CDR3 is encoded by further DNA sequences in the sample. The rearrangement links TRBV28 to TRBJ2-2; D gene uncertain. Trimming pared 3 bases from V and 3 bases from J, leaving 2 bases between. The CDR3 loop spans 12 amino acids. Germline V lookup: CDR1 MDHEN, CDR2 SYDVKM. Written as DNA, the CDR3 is TGTGCCAGCAGTTTGGACACCGGGGAGCTGTTTTTT. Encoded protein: CASSLDTGELFF.

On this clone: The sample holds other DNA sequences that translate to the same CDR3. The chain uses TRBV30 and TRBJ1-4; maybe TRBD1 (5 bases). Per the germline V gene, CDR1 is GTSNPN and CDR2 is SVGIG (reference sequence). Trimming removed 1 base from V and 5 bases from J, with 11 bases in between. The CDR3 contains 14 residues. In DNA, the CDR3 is TGTGCCTGGAGTGAGGGGCAGGGAAATGAAAAACTGTTTTTT. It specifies CAWSEGQGNEKLFF.

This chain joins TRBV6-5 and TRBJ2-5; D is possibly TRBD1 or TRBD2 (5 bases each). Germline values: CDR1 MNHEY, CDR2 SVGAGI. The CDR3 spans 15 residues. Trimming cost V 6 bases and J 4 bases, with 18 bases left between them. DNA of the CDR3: TGTGCCAGCAGCCTGGGCTCAGGGACGGGAGAGACCCAGTACTTC. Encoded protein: CASSLGSGTGETQYF.

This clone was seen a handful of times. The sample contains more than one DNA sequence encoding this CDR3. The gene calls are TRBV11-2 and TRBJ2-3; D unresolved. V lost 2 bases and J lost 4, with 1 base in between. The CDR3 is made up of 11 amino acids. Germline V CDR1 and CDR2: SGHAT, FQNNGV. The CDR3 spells CASSLPDTQYF. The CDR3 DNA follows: TGTGCCAGCAGCTTACCAGATACGCAGTATTTT.

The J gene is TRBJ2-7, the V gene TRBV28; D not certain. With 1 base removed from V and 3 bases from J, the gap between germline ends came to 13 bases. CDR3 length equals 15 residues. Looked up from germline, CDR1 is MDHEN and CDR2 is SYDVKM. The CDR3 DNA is TGTGCCAGCAGTTTATCTGGCAGCGCCGTCTACGAGCAGTACTTC. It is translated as CASSLSGSAVYEQYF.

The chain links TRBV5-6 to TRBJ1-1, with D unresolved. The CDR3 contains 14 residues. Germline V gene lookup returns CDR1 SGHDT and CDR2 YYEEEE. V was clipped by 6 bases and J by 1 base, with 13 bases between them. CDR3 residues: CASTFAGSNTEAFF. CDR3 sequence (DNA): TGTGCCAGCACCTTCGCGGGGTCGAACACTGAAGCTTTCTTT.

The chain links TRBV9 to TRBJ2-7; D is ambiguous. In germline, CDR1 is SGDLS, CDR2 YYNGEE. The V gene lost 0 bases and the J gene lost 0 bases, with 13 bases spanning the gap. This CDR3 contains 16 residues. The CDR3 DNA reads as TGTGCCAGCAGCGTAGATGGTAAACCCTTCTCCTACGAGCAGTACTTC. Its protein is CASSVDGKPFSYEQYF.